Given below is one T cell receptor beta chain in context. Its antigen is still unknown. It has no much larger one-base neighbor in the sample; base qualities were not kept. CD8 naive samples were obtained by positive selection for CCR7 among CD45RO-negative cells, yielding a CD45RA+CCR7+ population from which TemRA cells were excluded. Donors were healthy HIV-negative adults with no recently reported acute infections or vaccinations. All donors were Caucasian adults living in Nashville, Tennessee, USA. Blood was collected by leukapheresis, and PBMCs were isolated by Ficoll-Histopaque density gradient centrifugation and then cryopreserved in liquid nitrogen vapor phase. Purity and quantity of every magnetically sorted T cell population were checked by analytical flow cytometry. From each sorted fraction, genomic DNA was isolated and quantified by UV absorbance on a Nanodrop 2000c. This specimen belongs to a study of shared clonotypes between healthy human individuals (dated by TCRdb to 2018 to 2021). Background for the entire study: A few men and a couple of women, aged 18 to 49 years, made up the cohort. For each donor, CD4 naive and CD4 memory were each given three plates, CD8 naive was given two plates, and CD8 memory was given one plate. The study deeply sequenced blood TCR repertoires of five healthy adults to estimate repertoire size and the extent of clonotype sharing between individuals. Libraries were prepared and TCR repertoires were sequenced by different laboratories using diverse techniques, in order to increase sequencing depth and limit assay-specific biases. Between about 0.8 and 8.9 billion PBMCs per donor were obtained by leukapheresis.

TCR CDR3 regions were amplified from genomic DNA by multiplex PCR using the deep immunoSEQ assay. Extracted genomic DNA from each cell subset was spread evenly across all wells of several immunoSEQ 96-well plates, with each plate serving as a replicate. For sorted subsets, roughly 0.2 ug genomic DNA, equal to tens of thousands of T cell genomes, was loaded into each replicate PCR. Purified libraries were quantified with a Qubit 3.0 fluorometer, sized on a Bioanalyzer 2100, and re-quantified with the KAPA Library Quantification kit. Each immunoSEQ 96-well plate was sequenced on its own single-read 150-cycle Illumina NextSeq 550 flow cell. As for how the authors treated the data: Because only junctional sequences without quality scores were contained in the immunoSEQ output, filtering matching that applied to full-length reads could not be performed. Sequences were annotated with PyIR, a Python wrapper for IgBLAST v1.9, using IMGT germline references to assign V/J genes and CDR3. Reads with weak V/J assignments (E-value above 1e-6), missing CDR3, stop codons, out-of-frame junctions, or ambiguous translated residues were removed. V3J clonotypes were defined by identical inferred V gene, J gene, and CDR3 amino acid sequence. The percentage overlap between two repertoires was calculated by dividing the number of shared unique clonotypes by the size of the smaller repertoire. Three approaches were used to assess repertoire richness: RTK rarefaction, the Chao1 estimator, and Recon v2.1 estimates of unobserved clonotypes. Generation probabilities for all TCRbeta clonotypes obtained by the gDNA method from several donors were computed using OLGA. In its TCRdb copy, this immuneACCESS table keeps in-frame sequences only and misses some clones. Where compared with another copy, unresolved V genes explain less than half of these, and the others have no known cause. That table supplies the V and J calls and clone size; D and trimming were determined from the DNA. The sample table contains 660,000 or so clones; only one count was recorded for approximately 96% of them. The ten largest account for about 0.12% of the sample.

Results and caveats for the whole study, not just this receptor: Because the study included a small number of donors, the genetic and exposure-history diversity represented was limited. Sharing across a few donors was observed for around 5% of naive CD4, over 3% of naive CD8, 2% to 2.5% of memory CD4, and roughly 0.4% of memory CD8 clonotypes. Higher generation probabilities were observed for clonotypes shared by all four sorted-subset donors than for non-shared clonotypes. Sampling was restricted to blood, and TCR repertoires in tissues likely differ from the TCR repertoires found in blood. Naive subsets generally had larger estimated clonotype richness than memory subsets. Pairwise subsampling indicated that sequencing depth was expected to affect the degree of clonotype sharing among donors. Even with the large sequencing depth, rarefaction of the sorted-subset datasets indicated that sequencing was incomplete.

A distance of 15 bases separates the germline ends of V and J, which lose 0 bases and 7 bases respectively. The CDR3 contains 15 residues, cysteine and phenylalanine counted. Solely the CDR3 DNA is kept, with 45 bases framed from the first base. The CDR1 and CDR2 encoded by the germline V gene are SGHAT and FQNNGV. Recombination connected TRBV11-2 to TRBJ1-1; the D gene is perhaps TRBD1, from 6 matching bases. The receptor was isolated from a woman under 40 in good health. The sequencing sample was made of naive CD8+ T cells sorted from blood. The cell subset or site tag for this specimen amounts to: CD45RA+CCR7+. DNA sequence: TGTGCCAGCAGCTTAGACAGGGGAGAGTCGGGTGAAGCTTTCTTT. Translated, this gives CASSLDRGESGEAFF.